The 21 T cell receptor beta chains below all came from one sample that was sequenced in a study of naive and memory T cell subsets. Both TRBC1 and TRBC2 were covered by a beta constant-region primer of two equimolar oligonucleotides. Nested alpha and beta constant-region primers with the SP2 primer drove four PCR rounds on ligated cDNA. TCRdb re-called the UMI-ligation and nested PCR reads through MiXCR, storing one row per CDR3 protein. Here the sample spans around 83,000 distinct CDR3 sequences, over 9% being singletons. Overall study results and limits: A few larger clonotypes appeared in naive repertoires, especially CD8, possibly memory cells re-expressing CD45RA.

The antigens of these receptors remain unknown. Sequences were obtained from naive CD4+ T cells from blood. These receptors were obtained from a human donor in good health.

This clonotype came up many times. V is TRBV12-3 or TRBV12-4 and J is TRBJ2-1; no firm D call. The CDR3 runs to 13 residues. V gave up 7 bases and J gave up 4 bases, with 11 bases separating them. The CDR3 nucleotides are TGTGCCAGCAAGGGTAGGATTTACAATGAGCAGTTCTTC. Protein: CASKGRIYNEQFF.

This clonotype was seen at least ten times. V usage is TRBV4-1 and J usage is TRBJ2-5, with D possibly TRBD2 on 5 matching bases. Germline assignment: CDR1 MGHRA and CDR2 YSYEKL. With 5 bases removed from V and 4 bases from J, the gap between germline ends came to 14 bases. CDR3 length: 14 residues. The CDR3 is CASSLALAGETQYF. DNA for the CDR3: TGCGCCAGCAGCTTGGCCCTAGCCGGAGAGACCCAGTACTTC.

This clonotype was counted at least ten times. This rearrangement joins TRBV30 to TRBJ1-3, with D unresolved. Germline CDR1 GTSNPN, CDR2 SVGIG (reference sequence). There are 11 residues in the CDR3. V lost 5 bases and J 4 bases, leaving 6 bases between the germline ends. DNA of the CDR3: TGTGCCTGGCAACGGGGAAACACCATATATTTT. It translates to CAWQRGNTIYF.

CDR3 region: CASTRQGAVTEAFF. Here the CDR3 DNA reads TGTGCCAGCACTCGACAGGGGGCGGTCACTGAAGCTTTCTTT. The chain has TRBV12-3 or TRBV12-4 and TRBJ1-1, with 10 nucleotides matching TRBD1. This CDR3 spans 14 amino acids. V was pared by 7 bases and J by 4 bases, with 6 bases of the junction left unmatched.

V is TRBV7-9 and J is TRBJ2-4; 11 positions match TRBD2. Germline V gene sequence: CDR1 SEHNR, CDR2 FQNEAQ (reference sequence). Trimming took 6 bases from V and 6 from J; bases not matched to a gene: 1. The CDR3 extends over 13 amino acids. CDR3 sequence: CASSTSGGNIQYF. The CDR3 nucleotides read TGTGCCAGCAGTACTAGCGGGGGAAACATTCAGTACTTC.

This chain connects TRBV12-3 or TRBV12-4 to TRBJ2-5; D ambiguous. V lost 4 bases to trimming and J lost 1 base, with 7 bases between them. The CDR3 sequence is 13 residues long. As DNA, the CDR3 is TGTGCCAGCAGTTCTGGGCCCCAAGAGACCCAGTACTTC. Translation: CASSSGPQETQYF.

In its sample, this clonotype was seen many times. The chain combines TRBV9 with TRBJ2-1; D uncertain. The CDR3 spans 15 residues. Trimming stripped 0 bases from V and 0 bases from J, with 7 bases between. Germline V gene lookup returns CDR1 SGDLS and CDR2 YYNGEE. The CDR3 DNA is TGTGCCAGCAGCGTAGGCGTGAGCTCCTACAATGAGCAGTTCTTC. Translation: CASSVGVSSYNEQFF.

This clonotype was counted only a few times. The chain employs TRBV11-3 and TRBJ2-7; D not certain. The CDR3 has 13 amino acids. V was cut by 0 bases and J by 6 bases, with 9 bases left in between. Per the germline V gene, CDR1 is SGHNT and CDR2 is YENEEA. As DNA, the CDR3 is TGTGCCAGCAGCTTAGAGGGGTATAGCGAGCAGTACTTC. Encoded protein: CASSLEGYSEQYF.

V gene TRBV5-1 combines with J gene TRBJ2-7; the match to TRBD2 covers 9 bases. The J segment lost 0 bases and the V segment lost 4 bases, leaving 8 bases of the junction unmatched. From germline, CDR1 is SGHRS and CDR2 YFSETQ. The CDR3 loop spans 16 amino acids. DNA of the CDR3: TGCGCCAGCAGCCGAGCCGGCGGGAGGGCCTCCTACGAGCAGTACTTC. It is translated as CASSRAGGRASYEQYF. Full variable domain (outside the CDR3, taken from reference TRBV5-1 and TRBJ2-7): KAGVTQTPRYLIKTRGQQVTLSCSPISGHRSVSWYQQTPGQGLQFLFEYFSETQRNKGNFPGRFSGRQFSNSRSEMNVSTLELGDSALYLCASSRAGGRASYEQYFGPGTRLTVT.

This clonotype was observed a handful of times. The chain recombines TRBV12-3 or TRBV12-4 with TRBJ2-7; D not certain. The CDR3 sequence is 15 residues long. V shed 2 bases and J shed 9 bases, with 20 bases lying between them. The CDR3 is CASSLIGSRAIGQYF. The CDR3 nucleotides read TGTGCCAGCAGTTTAATCGGGTCCCGGGCTATCGGGCAGTACTTC.

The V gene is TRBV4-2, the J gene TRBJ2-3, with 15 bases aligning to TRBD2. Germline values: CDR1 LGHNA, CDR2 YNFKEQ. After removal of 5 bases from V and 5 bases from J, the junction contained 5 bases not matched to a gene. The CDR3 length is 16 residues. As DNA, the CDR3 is TGTGCCAGCAGCGGGGGACTAGCGGGAGGAGGAGATACGCAGTATTTT. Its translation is CASSGGLAGGGDTQYF.

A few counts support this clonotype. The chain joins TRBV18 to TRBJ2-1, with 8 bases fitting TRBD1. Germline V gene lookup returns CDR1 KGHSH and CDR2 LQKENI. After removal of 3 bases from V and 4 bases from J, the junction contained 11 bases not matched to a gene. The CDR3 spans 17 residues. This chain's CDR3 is CASSPYLPGQVYNEQFF. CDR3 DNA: TGTGCCAGCTCACCTTATCTTCCGGGACAGGTTTACAATGAGCAGTTCTTC.

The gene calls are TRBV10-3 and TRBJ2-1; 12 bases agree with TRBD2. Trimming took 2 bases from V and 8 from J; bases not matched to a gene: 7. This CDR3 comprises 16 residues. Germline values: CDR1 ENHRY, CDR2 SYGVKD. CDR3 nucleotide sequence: TGTGCCATCAGTGAGCCTAGCGGGAGGGCCGATGATGAGCAGTTCTTC. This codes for CAISEPSGRADDEQFF.

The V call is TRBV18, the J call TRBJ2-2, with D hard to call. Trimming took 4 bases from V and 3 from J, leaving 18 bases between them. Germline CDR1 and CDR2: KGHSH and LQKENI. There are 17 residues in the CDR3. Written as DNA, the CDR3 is TGTGCCAGCTCACAACAACAGCTCCTGGCGGACACCGGGGAGCTGTTTTTT. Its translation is CASSQQQLLADTGELFF. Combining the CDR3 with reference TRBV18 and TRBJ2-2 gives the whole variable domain NAGVMQNPRHLVRRRGQEARLRCSPMKGHSHVYWYRQLPEEGLKFMVYLQKENIIDESGMPKERFSAEFPKEGPSILRIQQVVRGDSAAYFCASSQQQLLADTGELFFGEGSRLTVL.

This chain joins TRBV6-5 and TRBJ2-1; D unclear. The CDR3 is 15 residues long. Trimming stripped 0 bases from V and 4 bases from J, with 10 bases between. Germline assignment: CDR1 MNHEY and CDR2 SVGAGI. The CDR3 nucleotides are TGTGCCAGCAGTTACTCGCTCCGTCAATACAATGAGCAGTTCTTC. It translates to CASSYSLRQYNEQFF.

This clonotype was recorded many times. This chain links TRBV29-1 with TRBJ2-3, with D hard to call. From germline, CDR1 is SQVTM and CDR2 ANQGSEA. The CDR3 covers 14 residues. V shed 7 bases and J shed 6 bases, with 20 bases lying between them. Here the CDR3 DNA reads TGCAGCGCCCCGGCACTCTCCCTAACTGATACGCAGTATTTT. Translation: CSAPALSLTDTQYF.

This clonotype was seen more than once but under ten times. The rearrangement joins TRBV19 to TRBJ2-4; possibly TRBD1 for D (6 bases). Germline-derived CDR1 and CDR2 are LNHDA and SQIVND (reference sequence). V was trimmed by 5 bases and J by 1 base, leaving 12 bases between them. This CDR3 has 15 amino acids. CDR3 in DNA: TGTGCCAGTAGTCCCGTGGACAGCGCCAAAAACATTCAGTACTTC. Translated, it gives CASSPVDSAKNIQYF.

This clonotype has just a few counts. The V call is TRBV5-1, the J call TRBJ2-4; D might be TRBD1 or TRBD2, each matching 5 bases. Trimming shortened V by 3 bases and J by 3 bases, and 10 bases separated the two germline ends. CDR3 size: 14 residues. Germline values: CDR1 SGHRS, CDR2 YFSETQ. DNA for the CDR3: TGCGCCAGCAGCTACGGGACGGACAAAAACATTCAGTACTTC. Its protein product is CASSYGTDKNIQYF.

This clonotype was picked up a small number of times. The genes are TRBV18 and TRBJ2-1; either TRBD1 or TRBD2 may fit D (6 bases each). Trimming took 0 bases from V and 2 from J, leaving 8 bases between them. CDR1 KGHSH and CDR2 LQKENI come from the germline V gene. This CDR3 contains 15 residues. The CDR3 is CASSPPGGTYNEQFF. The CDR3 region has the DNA TGTGCCAGCTCACCACCGGGGGGCACCTACAATGAGCAGTTCTTC. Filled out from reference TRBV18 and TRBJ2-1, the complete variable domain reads NAGVMQNPRHLVRRRGQEARLRCSPMKGHSHVYWYRQLPEEGLKFMVYLQKENIIDESGMPKERFSAEFPKEGPSILRIQQVVRGDSAAYFCASSPPGGTYNEQFFGPGTRLTVL.

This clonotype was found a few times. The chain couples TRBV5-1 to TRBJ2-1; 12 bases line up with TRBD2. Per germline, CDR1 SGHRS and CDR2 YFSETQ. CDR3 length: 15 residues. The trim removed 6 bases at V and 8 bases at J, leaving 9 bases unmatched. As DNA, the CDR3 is TGCGCCAGCATTCCGCTAGCGGGAGGGCCCTATGAGCAGTTCTTC. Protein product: CASIPLAGGPYEQFF.

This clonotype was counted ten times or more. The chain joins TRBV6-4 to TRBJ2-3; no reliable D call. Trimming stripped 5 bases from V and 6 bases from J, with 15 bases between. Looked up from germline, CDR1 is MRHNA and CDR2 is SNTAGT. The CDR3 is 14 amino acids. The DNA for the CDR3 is TGTGCCAGCAGTCCTCCGCGAAGGTCCGATACGCAGTATTTT. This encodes CASSPPRRSDTQYF.